These 9 T cell receptor beta chains were all obtained from the same sample, sequenced in a study of blood T cell repertoires in COVID-19. Some clones are missing from TCRdb's copy, which holds only in-frame ones; the method was immunoSEQ multiplex PCR. Here the sample spans 150,000 to 200,000 clones, around 83% being singletons. Sample: peripheral blood. These TCRs come from a woman aged 35 to 49 with acute or convalescent COVID-19.

J is TRBJ1-5 and V is TRBV19, with D possibly being TRBD1 (6 bases). CDR1 is LNHDA and CDR2 is SQIVND in the germline V gene (reference sequence). V was trimmed by 5 bases and J by 7 bases, leaving 12 bases between them. CDR3 length equals 13 residues. The CDR3 loop is CASSFNRVQPQHF. The CDR3 DNA reads TGTGCCAGTAGTTTTAACAGGGTGCAGCCCCAGCATTTT.

This chain connects TRBV3-1 (or the pseudogene TRBV3-2) to TRBJ2-7; TRBD1 matches 9 bases. This CDR3 comprises 15 residues. After removal of 0 bases from V and 6 bases from J, the junction contained 6 bases not matched to a gene. The germline V gene has CDR1 LGHDT and CDR2 YNNKEL (reference sequence). CDR3 nucleotides: TGTGCCAGCAGCCAAGATACCGGGACAGGGTTCGAGCAGTACTTC. Encoded protein: CASSQDTGTGFEQYF.

This rearrangement joins TRBV5-1 to TRBJ2-3; 9 positions agree with TRBD2. With V trimmed by 4 bases and J by 1 base, 7 bases remained unmatched. Germline V lookup: CDR1 SGHRS, CDR2 YFSETQ. The CDR3 has 16 residues. The CDR3 DNA reads as TGCGCCAGCAGCGGTGGGACTAGCTACGGCACAGATACGCAGTATTTT. Protein product: CASSGGTSYGTDTQYF.

This chain joins TRBV7-9 and TRBJ1-1, with 8 positions matching TRBD1. Trimming removed 5 bases from V and 6 bases from J; junction bases left unmatched: 8. The V gene's germline CDR1 is SEHNR and CDR2 FQNEAQ (reference sequence). The CDR3 is 14 residues long. The CDR3 loop is CASSPFTGGAEAFF. Here the CDR3 DNA reads TGTGCCAGCAGCCCATTCACAGGGGGAGCTGAAGCTTTCTTT.

V is TRBV29-1 and J is TRBJ1-2, with D hard to call. Germline V gene data show CDR1 as SQVTM and CDR2 as ANQGSEA. The germline V and J ends were trimmed by 3 bases and 1 base, with 12 bases remaining between them. The CDR3 length is 14 residues. The DNA of the CDR3 is TGCAGCGTTGATTCCCCTCAACTTAACTATGGCTACACCTTC. Its protein product is CSVDSPQLNYGYTF.

The rearrangement joins TRBV5-6 to TRBJ2-3; 12 bases are shared with TRBD2. V shed 2 bases, J shed 5 bases, and the junction held 6 bases outside the gene matches. The CDR3 extends over 16 amino acids. In germline, CDR1 is SGHDT, CDR2 YYEEEE. The CDR3: CASSFRSSGGGDTQYF. CDR3 bases: TGTGCCAGCAGCTTCCGTTCTAGCGGGGGGGGAGATACGCAGTATTTT.

The chain uses TRBV28 and TRBJ2-1, with TRBD1 identical over 10 bases. After removal of 5 bases from V and 4 bases from J, the junction contained 5 bases not matched to a gene. Germline V CDR1 and CDR2: MDHEN, SYDVKM. This CDR3 is 15 amino acids long. CDR3 loop: CASSLDRGEYNEQFF. The CDR3 DNA sequence: TGTGCCAGCAGTCTGGACAGGGGGGAATACAATGAGCAGTTCTTC.

The chain links TRBV7-9 to TRBJ2-7; no firm D call. The CDR3 extends over 12 amino acids. The V end lost 2 bases, the J end lost 3 bases, and 5 bases lay between the germline ends. Germline-derived CDR1 and CDR2 are SEHNR and FQNEAQ (reference sequence). CDR3 amino acids: CASSLNLYEQYF. DNA of the CDR3: TGTGCCAGCAGCTTAAATCTCTACGAGCAGTACTTC.

The V and J genes are TRBV20-1 and TRBJ2-3, with TRBD2 identical over 11 bases. J was trimmed by 5 bases and V by 3 bases; bases with no gene match: 16. There are 18 residues in the CDR3. Germline-derived CDR1 and CDR2 are DFQATT and SNEGSKA (reference sequence). The CDR3 protein is CSASTGLASGRPVDTQYF. The CDR3 bases are TGCAGTGCTAGTACCGGGCTGGCTAGCGGGAGGCCGGTAGATACGCAGTATTTT.